What follows is one T cell receptor (beta chain) and its context. Its antigen is not known. The protocol was immunoSEQ multiplex PCR, while the TCRdb copy is restricted to in-frame clones and leaves out a portion. The table lists 150,000 to 200,000 clones, more than 75% of them singletons. This sample stems from a study of T cell responses to AZD1222 COVID-19 vaccine. Findings and caveats of the study: Most donors were white British, females outnumbered males, and clonal diversity was possibly underestimated. Dominant CD4 TCR responses targeted spike regions 160-218 and 743-854. Once two AZD1222 doses were given, Spike-specific TCR breadth and depth went up.

Pooled samples include second doses given at about 4 or 12 weeks. Germline CDR1 MNHEY, CDR2 SVGAGI. The V end lost 0 bases, the J end lost 4 bases, and 9 bases lay between the germline ends. CDR3 length: 14 residues. The chain uses TRBV6-5 and TRBJ2-5; no reliable D call. The sequence was obtained from an adult who received the AZD1222 COVID-19 vaccine. The starting material was peripheral blood, obtained 28 days after the second AZD1222 dose. CDR3 nucleotides: TGTGCCAGCAGTTACTCGAACACCCCAGAGACCCAGTACTTC. Protein: CASSYSNTPETQYF.